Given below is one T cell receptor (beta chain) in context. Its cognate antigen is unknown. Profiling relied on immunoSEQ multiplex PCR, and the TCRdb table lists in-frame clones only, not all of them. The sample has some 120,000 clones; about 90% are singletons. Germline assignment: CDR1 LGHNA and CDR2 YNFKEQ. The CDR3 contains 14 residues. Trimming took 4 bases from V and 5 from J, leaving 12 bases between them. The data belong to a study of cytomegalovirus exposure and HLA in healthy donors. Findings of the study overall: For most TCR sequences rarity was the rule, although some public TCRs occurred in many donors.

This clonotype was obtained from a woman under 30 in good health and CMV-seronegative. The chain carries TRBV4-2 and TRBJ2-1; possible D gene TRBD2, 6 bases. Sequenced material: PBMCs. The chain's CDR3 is CASSPRGTDNEQFF. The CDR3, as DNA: TGTGCCAGCAGCCCCCGGGGGACGGACAATGAGCAGTTCTTC.